The subject of this entry is one TCR beta chain. Its antigen remains unknown. This specimen belongs to a study of OX40 agonist ivuxolimab in advanced cancers. General observations from the study: The study observed clonal expansion of CD4+ and CD8+ blood T cells by week 6 at 0.1 to 3.0 mg/kg. Near-lowest levels of clonal expansion characterized partial responders at 0.1-3.0 mg/kg. Expanded peripheral T cells had an undetermined antigen specificity.

Germline V CDR1 and CDR2: SGHNT, YYREEE (reference sequence). The junction had 8 bases not matched to a gene; V was cut back by 3 bases and J by 8 bases. The CDR3 length is 14 residues. Data came from immunoSEQ multiplex PCR; TCRdb stores just in-frame clones and leaves some out. The data show about 70,000 clones, 92% seen once. On cycle 4 day 1 and cycle 7 day 1, as well as at baseline, blood was sampled. V is TRBV5-4 and J is TRBJ2-1, with TRBD1 matching over 7 bases. Here the sequenced sample was CD4+ or CD8+ T cells sorted from blood, taken in a trial of the OX40 agonist ivuxolimab. The clonotype originates from an adult with an advanced solid tumor such as melanoma, head and neck, liver or kidney cancer. CDR3 region: CASSWRQGFDEQFF. The CDR3 nucleotides read TGTGCCAGCAGCTGGAGACAGGGTTTCGATGAGCAGTTCTTC.